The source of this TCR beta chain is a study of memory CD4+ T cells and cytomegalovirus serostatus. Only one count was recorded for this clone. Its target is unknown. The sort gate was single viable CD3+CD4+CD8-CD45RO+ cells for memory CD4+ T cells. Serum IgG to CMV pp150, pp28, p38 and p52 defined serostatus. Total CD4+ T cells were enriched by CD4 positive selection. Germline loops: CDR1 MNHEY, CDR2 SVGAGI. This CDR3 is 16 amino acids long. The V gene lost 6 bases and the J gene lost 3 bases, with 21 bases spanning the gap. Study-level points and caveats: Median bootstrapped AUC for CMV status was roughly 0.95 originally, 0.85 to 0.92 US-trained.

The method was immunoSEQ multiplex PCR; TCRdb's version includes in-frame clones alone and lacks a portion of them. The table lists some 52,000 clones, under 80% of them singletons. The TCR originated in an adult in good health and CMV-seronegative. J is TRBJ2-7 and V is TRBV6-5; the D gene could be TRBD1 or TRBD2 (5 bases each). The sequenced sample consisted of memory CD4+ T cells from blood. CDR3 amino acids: CASRYLVGDGFYEQYF. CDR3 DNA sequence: TGTGCCAGCAGATACCTCGTCGGGGACGGATTCTACGAGCAGTACTTC.